Shown below are 24 T cell receptor beta chains from a single sample sequenced in a study of shared clonotypes between healthy human individuals. Assay used: immunoSEQ multiplex PCR; TCRdb lists only in-frame clones, some missing. The repertoire consists of fewer than 1.6 million clones, with approximately 98.5% occurring once and the leading ten covering about 0.4%. Sequences were obtained from naive CD4+ T cells sorted from blood. The subset denotes: CD45RA+ positively selected. The source is a man aged 30 to 39 in good health.

The chain links TRBV6-5 to TRBJ2-1, with TRBD2 matching 8 bases. In germline, CDR1 is MNHEY, CDR2 SVGAGI. The J segment lost 2 bases and the V segment lost 5 bases, leaving 5 bases of the junction unmatched. This CDR3 has 15 residues. The CDR3: CASSPMGLAYNEQFF. CDR3 DNA: TGTGCCAGCAGTCCAATGGGACTAGCCTACAATGAGCAGTTCTTC.

The rearrangement joins TRBV5-4 to TRBJ2-7; D possibly matches TRBD1 or TRBD2 (5 bases each). The CDR3 consists of 15 residues. The germline V gene has CDR1 SGHNT and CDR2 YYREEE (reference sequence). The ends were cut back, 2 bases at V and 7 bases at J, with 19 bases in the middle. In DNA, the CDR3 is TGTGCCAGCAGCTTTGGTTGGCGGAGAGGGGAAGAGCAGTACTTC. Amino acid sequence: CASSFGWRRGEEQYF.

The chain couples TRBV6-5 to TRBJ2-3; possibly TRBD2 for D (5 bases). The CDR3 is 15 amino acids. Germline-derived CDR1 and CDR2 are MNHEY and SVGAGI. Trimming shortened V by 6 bases and J by 0 bases, and 13 bases separated the two germline ends. The CDR3 DNA reads TGTGCCAGCAGCCGACTAATGACAAGCACAGATACGCAGTATTTT. Translated, it gives CASSRLMTSTDTQYF.

The chain joins TRBV11-3 to TRBJ2-2; D might be TRBD1 (5 bases). Germline values: CDR1 SGHNT, CDR2 YENEEA. Trimming took off 7 bases at V and 4 bases at J, with 13 bases between the two ends. This CDR3 comprises 14 residues. The CDR3 DNA reads TGTGCCAGCAAAGCAGGGATAGCCACCGGGGAGCTGTTTTTT. This encodes CASKAGIATGELFF. Full variable domain (rest looked up from reference TRBV11-3 and TRBJ2-2): EAGVVQSPRYKIIEKKQPVAFWCNPISGHNTLYWYLQNLGQGPELLIRYENEEAVDDSQLPKDRFSAERLKGVDSTLKIQPAELGDSAVYLCASKAGIATGELFFGEGSRLTVL.

V usage is TRBV4-1 and J usage is TRBJ1-3; 9 positions match TRBD1. V was pared by 4 bases and J by 4 bases, with 14 bases of the junction left unmatched. The length of the CDR3 is 18 residues. Germline values: CDR1 MGHRA, CDR2 YSYEKL. The CDR3 DNA sequence: TGCGCCAGCAGCCTGACAGGGGGAGGCTCGGTGTCGGGAAACACCATATATTTT. It encodes CASSLTGGGSVSGNTIYF.

A single count supports this clone. The sample contains more than one DNA sequence encoding this CDR3. The chain has TRBV19 and TRBJ2-7, with 9 bases matching TRBD2. Trimming removed 3 bases from V and 2 bases from J; junction bases left unmatched: 5. From germline, CDR1 is LNHDA and CDR2 SQIVND (reference sequence). The CDR3 is 15 residues long. DNA of the CDR3: TGTGCCAGTAGTATCCTGGCGGGAGGGCCCTACGAGCAGTACTTC. Its protein is CASSILAGGPYEQYF.

The chain uses TRBV7-6 and TRBJ2-1, with a weak D call TRBD2 (6 bases). V was trimmed by 5 bases and J by 4 bases, leaving 24 bases between them. Germline values: CDR1 SGHVS, CDR2 FNYEAQ. The CDR3 extends over 18 amino acids. The DNA for the CDR3 is TGTGCCAGCAGCCTTACATACCGGGACTCACAACGATACAATGAGCAGTTCTTC. This gives the protein CASSLTYRDSQRYNEQFF.

This clone occurred once. This chain uses TRBV2 with TRBJ1-4; possible D gene TRBD1, 6 bases. Trimming stripped 6 bases from V and 8 bases from J, with 13 bases between. The CDR3 has 13 amino acids. The germline CDR1 and CDR2 sequences are SNHLY and FYNNEI. The CDR3 coding sequence is TGTGCCAGCAGACCACAGGGTTACGAAAAACTGTTTTTT. This translates into CASRPQGYEKLFF.

This clone was seen a single time. The genes are TRBV6-1 and TRBJ2-7; TRBD1 agrees at 7 bases. The CDR3 has 14 amino acids. Germline assignment: CDR1 MNHNS and CDR2 SASEGT. Trimming took 6 bases from V and 0 from J; bases not matched to a gene: 5. The CDR3 DNA is TGTGCCAGCAGGAGACAGGGATCCTCCTACGAGCAGTACTTC. Translation: CASRRQGSSYEQYF.

J is TRBJ2-1 and V is TRBV10-1; TRBD2 agrees at 14 bases. Trimming at V came to 6 bases and at J to 4 bases, leaving 5 bases not matched to a gene. The CDR3 loop spans 16 amino acids. Germline V gene data show CDR1 as WNHNN and CDR2 as SYGVQD (reference sequence). The CDR3 DNA sequence: TGCGCCAGCAGCCAGGGACTAGCGGGAGCATACAATGAGCAGTTCTTC. Translated, it gives CASSQGLAGAYNEQFF.

The chain couples TRBV2 to TRBJ2-1, with D possibly TRBD2 on 6 matching bases. Between the trimmed V and J ends, which lost 8 bases and 7 bases, there was a span of 15 bases. CDR1 SNHLY and CDR2 FYNNEI come from the germline V gene. The CDR3 extends over 13 amino acids. The CDR3 protein is CASRIAEKNEQFF. The CDR3 DNA reads as TGTGCCAGCCGGATAGCGGAAAAAAATGAGCAGTTCTTC.

As concerns this clone: In the same sample, other DNA sequences code for this CDR3. Written as DNA, the CDR3 is TGCGCCAGCAGCTTGGGACAGCTTAGCGAGCAGTACTTC. Protein: CASSLGQLSEQYF. The chain recombines TRBV5-1 with TRBJ2-7, with D possibly TRBD1 on 5 matching bases. The CDR3 has 13 amino acids. Germline V lookup: CDR1 SGHRS, CDR2 YFSETQ. V dropped 0 bases and J dropped 6 bases, with 10 bases sitting between them.

V is TRBV7-8 and J is TRBJ2-5, with TRBD2 identical over 14 bases. The CDR3 runs 14 residues. V was clipped by 5 bases and J by 10 bases; unmatched bases: 6. Germline V gene sequence: CDR1 SGHVS, CDR2 FQNEAQ. The CDR3 is CASSQGLAGAGQYF. Written as DNA, the CDR3 is TGTGCCAGCAGCCAGGGACTAGCGGGGGCAGGCCAGTACTTC.

The V call is TRBV19, the J call TRBJ2-3, with 11 bases matching TRBD2. The CDR3 covers 15 residues. The V gene's germline CDR1 is LNHDA and CDR2 SQIVND (reference sequence). V was clipped by 2 bases and J by 10 bases; unmatched bases: 8. The CDR3 loop reads CASSISSGRLLAQYF. The CDR3 DNA reads TGTGCCAGTAGTATATCTAGCGGGAGGTTGTTAGCGCAGTATTTT.

The chain has TRBV29-1 and TRBJ2-1, with D possibly being TRBD1 or TRBD2 (5 bases each). The CDR3 totals 14 residues. The ends were cut back, 8 bases at V and 7 bases at J, with 21 bases in the middle. Germline V CDR1 and CDR2: SQVTM, ANQGSEA. The CDR3 DNA follows: TGCAGCCCTACGGCCGGGACGACGGGGAATGAGCAGTTCTTC. Translating gives CSPTAGTTGNEQFF.

This rearrangement joins TRBV4-1 to TRBJ2-1; D may correspond to TRBD1 or TRBD2 (5 bases each). Between the trimmed V and J ends, which lost 1 base and 0 bases, there was a span of 13 bases. CDR3 length equals 17 residues. CDR1 is MGHRA and CDR2 is YSYEKL in the germline V gene. The CDR3 loop is CASSQVSGRSSYNEQFF. CDR3 sequence (DNA): TGCGCCAGCAGCCAAGTGTCGGGACGAAGCTCCTACAATGAGCAGTTCTTC.

This chain uses TRBV6-4 with TRBJ2-3; 8 positions match TRBD2. CDR3 length: 15 residues. The J segment lost 4 bases and the V segment lost 4 bases, leaving 7 bases of the junction unmatched. Germline CDR1 and CDR2: MRHNA and SNTAGT. In nucleotides, the CDR3 is TGTGCCAGCAGTGCTGGGCGGGAGGCTTCAGATACGCAGTATTTT. Residues: CASSAGREASDTQYF.

The chain has TRBV4-1 and TRBJ2-7; no reliable D call. Per the germline V gene, CDR1 is MGHRA and CDR2 is YSYEKL. Trimming stripped 3 bases from V and 8 bases from J, with 8 bases between. The CDR3 consists of 11 residues. The CDR3 is CASSQALKQYF. The CDR3 DNA reads as TGCGCCAGCAGCCAGGCGCTTAAGCAGTACTTC.

The rearrangement links TRBV2 to TRBJ2-5, with D unresolved. CDR1 and CDR2 (germline): SNHLY, FYNNEI. V lost 2 bases, J lost 5 bases, and 3 bases lay in between. The CDR3 sequence is 11 residues long. CDR3 nucleotide sequence: TGTGCCAGCAGTGAAAACGAGACCCAGTACTTC. Its translation is CASSENETQYF.

The chain uses TRBV5-1 and TRBJ2-2, with TRBD2 matching 13 bases. Germline values: CDR1 SGHRS, CDR2 YFSETQ. Trimming cost V 7 bases and J 6 bases; bases outside gene matches: 3. This CDR3 has 14 amino acids. CDR3 sequence reads: CASSTSGRAGELFF. The CDR3 nucleotides are TGCGCCAGCTCCACTAGCGGGAGGGCCGGGGAGCTGTTTTTT.

V gene TRBV10-3 combines with J gene TRBJ2-7, with a tentative D call TRBD2 (5 bases). CDR3 size: 12 residues. V lost 1 base, J lost 7 bases, and 8 bases lay in between. From germline, CDR1 is ENHRY and CDR2 SYGVKD. The CDR3 sequence: CAISEYPGEQYF. CDR3 nucleotide sequence: TGTGCCATCAGTGAGTACCCGGGGGAGCAGTACTTC.

This clone was counted a single time. This sequence joins TRBV11-2 and TRBJ2-5; TRBD2 aligns across 9 bases. The germline V gene encodes CDR1 SGHAT and CDR2 FQNNGV. With 1 base clipped from V and 5 bases from J, the junction kept 8 bases outside the gene matches. The CDR3 is 16 residues long. CDR3 in amino acids: CASSLALLAGLETQYF. The CDR3 bases are TGTGCCAGCAGCTTAGCCCTACTAGCGGGTCTGGAGACCCAGTACTTC.

The gene calls are TRBV6-4 and TRBJ2-1; TRBD2 agrees at 9 bases. Per germline, CDR1 MRHNA and CDR2 SNTAGT. V dropped 0 bases and J dropped 5; count of bases not matched to a gene: 2. The CDR3 is 15 residues long. The CDR3 nucleotides are TGTGCCAGCAGTGACTCTCTAGCGGGGCACAATGAGCAGTTCTTC. Protein sequence: CASSDSLAGHNEQFF.

This chain connects TRBV5-8 to TRBJ2-2; D not certain. Per germline, CDR1 SGHTS and CDR2 YDEGEE. The V end lost 0 bases, the J end lost 4 bases, and 10 bases lay between the germline ends. The CDR3 runs 15 residues. CDR3 region: CASSLAGVRTGELFF. The DNA for the CDR3 is TGTGCCAGCAGCTTGGCAGGTGTACGCACCGGGGAGCTGTTTTTT.